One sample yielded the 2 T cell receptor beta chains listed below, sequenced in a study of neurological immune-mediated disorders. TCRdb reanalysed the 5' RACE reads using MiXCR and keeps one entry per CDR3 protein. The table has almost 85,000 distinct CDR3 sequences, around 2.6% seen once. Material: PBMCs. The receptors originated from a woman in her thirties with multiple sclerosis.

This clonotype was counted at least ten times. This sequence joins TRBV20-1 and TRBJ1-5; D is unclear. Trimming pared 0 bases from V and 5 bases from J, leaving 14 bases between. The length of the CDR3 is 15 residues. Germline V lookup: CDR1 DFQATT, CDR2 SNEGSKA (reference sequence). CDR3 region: CSARDHGVSDQPQHF. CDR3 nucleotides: TGCAGTGCTAGAGATCACGGGGTCTCGGATCAGCCCCAGCATTTT.

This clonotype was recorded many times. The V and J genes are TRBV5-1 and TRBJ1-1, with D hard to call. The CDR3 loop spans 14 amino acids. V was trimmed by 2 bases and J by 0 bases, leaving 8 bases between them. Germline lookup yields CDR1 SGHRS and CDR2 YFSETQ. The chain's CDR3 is CASSLGNLNTEAFF. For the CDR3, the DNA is TGCGCCAGCAGCTTAGGCAATTTGAACACTGAAGCTTTCTTT.